The 18 T cell receptor beta chains below come from one sample, sequenced in a study of shared clonotypes between healthy human individuals. TCRdb's table, derived via immunoSEQ multiplex PCR, lists solely in-frame clones and lacks some. The sample shows some 500,000 clones, approximately 94% of them seen only once. The sequenced sample was naive CD4+ T cells sorted from blood. Subset denoted: CD45RA+ positively selected. The receptor set was obtained from a woman in her 30s in good health.

J is TRBJ2-7 and V is TRBV4-1, with 14 bases aligning to TRBD2. CDR1 and CDR2 from the germline V gene are MGHRA and YSYEKL. V was pared by 2 bases and J by 7 bases, with 4 bases of the junction left unmatched. This CDR3 spans 15 amino acids. The CDR3 coding sequence is TGCGCCAGCAGCCAACCAGGGACTAGCGGGAGAGAGCAGTACTTC. Its protein is CASSQPGTSGREQYF.

V usage is TRBV5-1 and J usage is TRBJ2-7; D is unclear. V gave up 0 bases and J gave up 6 bases, with 13 bases separating them. The germline V gene has CDR1 SGHRS and CDR2 YFSETQ. This CDR3 has 14 residues. CDR3: CASSLEDWDSEQYF. The CDR3 bases are TGCGCCAGCAGCTTGGAAGATTGGGATTCCGAGCAGTACTTC. The whole variable domain, filled in from reference TRBV5-1 and TRBJ2-7, reads KAGVTQTPRYLIKTRGQQVTLSCSPISGHRSVSWYQQTPGQGLQFLFEYFSETQRNKGNFPGRFSGRQFSNSRSEMNVSTLELGDSALYLCASSLEDWDSEQYFGPGTRLTVT.

The chain uses TRBV27 and TRBJ2-2, with a weak D call TRBD2 (6 bases). This CDR3 is built from 18 residues. Germline CDR1 reads MNHEY; CDR2 reads SMNVEV (reference sequence). V gave up 1 base and J gave up 4 bases, with 19 bases separating them. As DNA, the CDR3 is TGTGCCAGCAGTTTATATCTCGGAGGGGTCTTAATCACCGGGGAGCTGTTTTTT. This codes for CASSLYLGGVLITGELFF.

The chain uses TRBV4-1 and TRBJ1-1; a possible D gene is TRBD1 (6 bases). Trimming pared 4 bases from V and 5 bases from J, leaving 17 bases between. This CDR3 comprises 15 residues. Germline V gives CDR1 MGHRA, CDR2 YSYEKL. The CDR3 sequence: CASSRLGQGGTEAFF. Here the CDR3 DNA reads TGCGCCAGCAGCCGCTTGGGACAAGGTGGGACTGAAGCTTTCTTT.

The chain uses TRBV19 and TRBJ1-2; 10 nucleotides agree with TRBD1. This CDR3 contains 14 residues. V was clipped by 10 bases and J by 8 bases; unmatched bases: 13. The V gene's germline CDR1 is LNHDA and CDR2 SQIVND (reference sequence). CDR3 nucleotides: TGTGCCACCCTAAAAGACAGGGGGCGAAGCGGCTACACCTTC. It is translated as CATLKDRGRSGYTF.

The J gene is TRBJ2-4, the V gene TRBV19; a weak D match, TRBD1 (5 bases). CDR3 length equals 13 residues. Trimming stripped 9 bases from V and 0 bases from J, with 9 bases between. In germline, CDR1 is LNHDA, CDR2 SQIVND (reference sequence). DNA for the CDR3: TGTGCCAGCCGACAGATAGCCAAAAACATTCAGTACTTC. The encoded protein is CASRQIAKNIQYF.

The J gene is TRBJ1-3, the V gene TRBV30; no clear D gene. Germline V gene lookup returns CDR1 GTSNPN and CDR2 SVGIG (reference sequence). V was cut by 4 bases and J by 5 bases, with 18 bases left in between. The CDR3 has 15 residues. The CDR3 DNA is TGTGCCTGGAACCCACCGCCGGTCAACCGAAACACCATATATTTT. Residues: CAWNPPPVNRNTIYF.

J is TRBJ2-2 and V is TRBV7-2, with TRBD1 as a possible D gene (6 bases). Trimming stripped 1 base from V and 6 bases from J, with 9 bases between. The CDR3 length is 14 residues. Germline loops: CDR1 SGHTA, CDR2 FQGNSA. Here the CDR3 DNA reads TGTGCCAGCAGCTTAGACCGGACAGCCGGGGAGCTGTTTTTT. Encoded protein: CASSLDRTAGELFF.

In DNA form, the CDR3 reads TGTGCCAGCAGTTTGGGTCTTCGTCCCCATTTGAGCGGGAGGGTATCCTACAATGAGCAGTTCTTC. Amino acids: CASSLGLRPHLSGRVSYNEQFF. This chain uses TRBV27 with TRBJ2-1; 10 bases are shared with TRBD2. The trim removed 3 bases at V and 1 base at J, leaving 21 bases unmatched. CDR1 is MNHEY and CDR2 is SMNVEV in the germline V gene (reference sequence). This CDR3 has 22 residues.

This rearrangement joins TRBV27 to TRBJ2-1; TRBD2 agrees at 8 bases. This CDR3 is 15 amino acids long. V lost 7 bases to trimming and J lost 3 bases; unmatched junction nucleotides: 8. Germline loops: CDR1 MNHEY, CDR2 SMNVEV (reference sequence). The CDR3 sequence: CASNRLAGLYNEQFF. The CDR3 DNA is TGTGCCAGCAATCGTCTAGCGGGTCTCTACAATGAGCAGTTCTTC.

This chain links TRBV18 with TRBJ1-1, with TRBD1 as a possible D gene (5 bases). The germline V and J ends were trimmed by 5 bases and 2 bases, with 12 bases remaining between them. The germline CDR1 and CDR2 sequences are KGHSH and LQKENI. The CDR3 totals 14 residues. CDR3 nucleotides: TGTGCCAGCTCAGCCAGGGTAGACAACACTGAAGCTTTCTTT. Protein: CASSARVDNTEAFF.

This chain links TRBV25-1 with TRBJ2-5, with 7 bases aligning to TRBD2. Germline V gene sequence: CDR1 MGHDK, CDR2 SYGVNS. After removal of 1 base from V and 1 base from J, the junction contained 6 bases not matched to a gene. This CDR3 region has 16 residues. The CDR3 sequence is CASSEWASGIQETQYF. DNA of the CDR3: TGTGCCAGCAGTGAATGGGCTAGCGGTATCCAAGAGACCCAGTACTTC.

The rearrangement uses TRBV6-6 and TRBJ2-3, with a possible D match to TRBD1 (5 bases). The CDR3 is 14 amino acids. V was trimmed by 6 bases and J by 0 bases, leaving 10 bases between them. CDR1 is MNHNY, CDR2 SVGAGI, per germline (reference sequence). The CDR3 protein is CASRNDRSTDTQYF. The CDR3 DNA follows: TGTGCCAGCAGAAATGACAGAAGCACAGATACGCAGTATTTT.

The chain uses TRBV5-4 and TRBJ2-5, with no clear D. This CDR3 is 15 amino acids long. The germline V gene has CDR1 SGHNT and CDR2 YYREEE (reference sequence). V lost 0 bases and J 4 bases, leaving 13 bases between the germline ends. The CDR3 spells CASSLGLAASETQYF. In nucleotides, the CDR3 is TGTGCCAGCAGCTTGGGTTTGGCAGCATCAGAGACCCAGTACTTC.

This chain joins TRBV7-9 and TRBJ2-5; D remains ambiguous. The CDR3 loop spans 11 amino acids. Germline loops: CDR1 SEHNR, CDR2 FQNEAQ (reference sequence). Trimming pared 4 bases from V and 5 bases from J, leaving 5 bases between. Written as DNA, the CDR3 is TGTGCCAGCAGCTACTCGGAGACCCAGTACTTC. Its protein is CASSYSETQYF.

Here the CDR3 reads CASTPPGLNEQFF. The CDR3 region has the DNA TGTGCCAGTACCCCCCCGGGGCTCAATGAGCAGTTCTTC. The chain carries TRBV19 and TRBJ2-1; D could derive from TRBD1 or TRBD2 (5 bases each). V was cut by 7 bases and J by 6 bases, with 13 bases left in between. Germline V CDR1 and CDR2: LNHDA, SQIVND (reference sequence). There are 13 residues in the CDR3.

The genes are TRBV18 and TRBJ2-2; D remains ambiguous. Germline V gene sequence: CDR1 KGHSH, CDR2 LQKENI. CDR3 size: 11 residues. V was pared by 10 bases and J by 1 base, with 4 bases between. The CDR3 DNA sequence: TGTGCCACTATGAACACCGGGGAGCTGTTTTTT. Translation gives CATMNTGELFF.

The chain uses TRBV5-5 and TRBJ1-3; TRBD1 agrees at 10 bases. The CDR3 sequence is 17 residues long. Unmatched junction bases numbered 7, after V lost 4 bases and J lost 0 bases. The germline V gene has CDR1 SGHKS and CDR2 YYEKEE (reference sequence). CDR3 nucleotides: TGTGCCAGCAGCCCTACGGGACAGGGGCTCTCTGGAAACACCATATATTTT. Amino acid sequence: CASSPTGQGLSGNTIYF.